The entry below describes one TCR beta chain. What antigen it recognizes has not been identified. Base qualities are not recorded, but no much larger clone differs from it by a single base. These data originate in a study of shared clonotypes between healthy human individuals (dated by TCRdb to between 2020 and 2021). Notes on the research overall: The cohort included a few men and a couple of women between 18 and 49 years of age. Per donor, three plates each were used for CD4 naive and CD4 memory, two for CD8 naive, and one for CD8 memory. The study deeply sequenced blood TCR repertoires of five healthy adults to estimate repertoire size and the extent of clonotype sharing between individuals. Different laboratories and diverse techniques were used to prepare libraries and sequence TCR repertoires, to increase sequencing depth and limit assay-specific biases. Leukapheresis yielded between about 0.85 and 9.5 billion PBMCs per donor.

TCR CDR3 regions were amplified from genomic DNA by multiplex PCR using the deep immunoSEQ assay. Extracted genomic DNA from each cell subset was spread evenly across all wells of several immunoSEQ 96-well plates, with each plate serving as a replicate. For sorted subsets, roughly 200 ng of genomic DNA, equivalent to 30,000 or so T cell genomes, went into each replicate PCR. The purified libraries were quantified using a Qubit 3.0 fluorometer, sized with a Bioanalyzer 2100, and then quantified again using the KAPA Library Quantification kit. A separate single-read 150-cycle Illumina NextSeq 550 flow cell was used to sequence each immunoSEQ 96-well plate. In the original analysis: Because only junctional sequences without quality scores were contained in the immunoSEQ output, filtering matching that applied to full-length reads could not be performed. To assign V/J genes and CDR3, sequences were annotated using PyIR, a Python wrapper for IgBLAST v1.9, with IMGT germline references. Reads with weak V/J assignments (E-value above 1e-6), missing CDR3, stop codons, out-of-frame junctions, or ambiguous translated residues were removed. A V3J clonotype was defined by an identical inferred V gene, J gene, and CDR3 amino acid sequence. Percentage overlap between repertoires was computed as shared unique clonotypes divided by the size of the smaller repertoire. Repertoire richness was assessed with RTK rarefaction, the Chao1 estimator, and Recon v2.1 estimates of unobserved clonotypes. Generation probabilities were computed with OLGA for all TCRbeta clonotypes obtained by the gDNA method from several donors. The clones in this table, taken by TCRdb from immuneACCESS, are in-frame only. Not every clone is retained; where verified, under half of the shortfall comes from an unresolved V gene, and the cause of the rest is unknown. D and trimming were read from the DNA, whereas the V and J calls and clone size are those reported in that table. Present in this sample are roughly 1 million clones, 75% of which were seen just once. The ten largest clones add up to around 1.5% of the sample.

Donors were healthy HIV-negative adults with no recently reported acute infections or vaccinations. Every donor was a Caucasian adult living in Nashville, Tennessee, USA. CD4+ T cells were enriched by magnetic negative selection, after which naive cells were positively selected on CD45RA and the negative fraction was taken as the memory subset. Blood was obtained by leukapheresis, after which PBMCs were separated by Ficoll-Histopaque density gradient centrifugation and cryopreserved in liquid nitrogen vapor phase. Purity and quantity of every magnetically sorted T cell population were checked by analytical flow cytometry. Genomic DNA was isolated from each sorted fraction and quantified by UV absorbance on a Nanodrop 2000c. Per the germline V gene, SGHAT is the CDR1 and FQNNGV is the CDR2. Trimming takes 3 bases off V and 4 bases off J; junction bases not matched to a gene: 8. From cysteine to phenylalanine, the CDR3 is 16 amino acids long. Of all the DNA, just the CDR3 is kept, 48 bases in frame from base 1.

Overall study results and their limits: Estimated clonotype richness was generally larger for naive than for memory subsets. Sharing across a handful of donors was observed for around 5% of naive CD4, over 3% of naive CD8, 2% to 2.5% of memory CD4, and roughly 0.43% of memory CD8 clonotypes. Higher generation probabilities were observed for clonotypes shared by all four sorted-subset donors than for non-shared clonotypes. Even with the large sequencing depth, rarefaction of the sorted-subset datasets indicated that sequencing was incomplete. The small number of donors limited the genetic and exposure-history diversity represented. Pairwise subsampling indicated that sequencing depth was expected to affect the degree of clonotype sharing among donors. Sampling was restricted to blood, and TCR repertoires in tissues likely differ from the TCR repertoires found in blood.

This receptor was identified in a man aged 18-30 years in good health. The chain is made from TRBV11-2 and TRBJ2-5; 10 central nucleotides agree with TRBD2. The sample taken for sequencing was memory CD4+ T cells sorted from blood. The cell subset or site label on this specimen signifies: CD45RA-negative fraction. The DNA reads TGTGCCAGCAGCTTTGCTAGCGGGAGTGTACGAGAGACCCAGTACTTC. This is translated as CASSFASGSVRETQYF.